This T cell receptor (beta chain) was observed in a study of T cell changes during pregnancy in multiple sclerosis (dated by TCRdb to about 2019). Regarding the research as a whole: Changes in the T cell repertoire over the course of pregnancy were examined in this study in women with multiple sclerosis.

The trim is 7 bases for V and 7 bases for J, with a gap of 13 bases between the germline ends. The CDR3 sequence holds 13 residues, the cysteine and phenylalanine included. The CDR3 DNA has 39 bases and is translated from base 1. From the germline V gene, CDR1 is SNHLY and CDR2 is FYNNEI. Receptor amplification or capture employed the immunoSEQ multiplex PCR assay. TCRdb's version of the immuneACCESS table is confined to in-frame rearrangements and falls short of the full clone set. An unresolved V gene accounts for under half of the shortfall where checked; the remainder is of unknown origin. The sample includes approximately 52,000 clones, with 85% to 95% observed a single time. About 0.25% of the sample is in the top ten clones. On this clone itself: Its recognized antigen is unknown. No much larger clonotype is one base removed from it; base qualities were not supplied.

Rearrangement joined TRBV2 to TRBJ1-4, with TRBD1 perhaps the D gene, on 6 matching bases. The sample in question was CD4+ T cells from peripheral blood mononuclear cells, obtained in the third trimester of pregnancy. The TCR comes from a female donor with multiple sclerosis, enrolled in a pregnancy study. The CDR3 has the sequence CASKSRDIEKLFF. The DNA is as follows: TGTGCCAGCAAATCCCGGGACATTGAAAAACTGTTTTTT.